One TCR beta chain is described in this entry. The V and J ends lost 2 bases and 8 bases respectively, with 11 bases between them. CDR1 is SGHDT, CDR2 YYEEEE, per germline. The CDR3 runs 14 residues. The assay was immunoSEQ multiplex PCR, and TCRdb's table has in-frame clones only and misses some. The repertoire includes 100,000 or so clones, roughly 90% of them detected once, and around 2.1% sits in the top ten. The source of the sample is a study of T cell changes during pregnancy in multiple sclerosis. The genes are TRBV5-6 and TRBJ1-6; a weak D match, TRBD1 (6 bases). The material sequenced was peripheral blood, taken after pregnancy. The clonotype comes from a female donor with multiple sclerosis, enrolled in a pregnancy study. CDR3 sequence (DNA): TGTGCCAGCAGCTTTTGGGGGCGGGATTCACCCCTCCACTTT. Residues: CASSFWGRDSPLHF.